This T cell receptor (beta chain) was identified during a study of T cell repertoires and HLA-DP antigens. Study-level background: Sorted CD137+CD4+ samples averaged approximately 230 ng DNA; pre-culture CD4+ samples, 1,000 to 1,500 ng. Findings and caveats of the study: A non-physiological HeLa system presented antigen to total CD4+ responders.

The PCR primers covered 54 TRBV and 13 TRBJ segments. Pre-culture CD4+ samples were sequenced deeply, targeting more than 150,000 T cell genomes. Profiled with immunoSEQ multiplex PCR; TCRdb holds only in-frame clones, not every one. This sample carries roughly 110,000 clones, approximately 92% of them seen once, and the ten largest clones take approximately 0.25%. Comments on this clone: What it binds is unknown.

Source material: CD4+ T cells from PBMCs. This receptor was taken from a woman aged 18-29 years in good health and CMV-seronegative.

CDR3 sequence: CASSFGTGGQPQHF. As DNA, the CDR3 is TGCGCCAGCAGCTTTGGGACAGGGGGTCAGCCCCAGCATTTT. The gene calls are TRBV5-1 and TRBJ1-5, with 11 bases lining up with TRBD1. CDR3 size: 14 residues. The germline CDR1 and CDR2 sequences are SGHRS and YFSETQ. V lost 2 bases to trimming and J lost 6 bases; unmatched junction nucleotides: 1.